These 13 T cell receptor beta chains came from one sample sequenced in a study of cytomegalovirus exposure and HLA in healthy donors. TCRdb keeps only in-frame clones here, not all; method: immunoSEQ multiplex PCR. In the table there are 150,000 to 200,000 clones, 88% of which are singletons. The sample consisted of PBMCs. These receptors were taken from a man aged 18 to 29 in good health and CMV-seronegative.

The V call is TRBV30, the J call TRBJ1-5, with D maybe TRBD1 (5 bases). The CDR3 length is 15 residues. Germline loops: CDR1 GTSNPN, CDR2 SVGIG (reference sequence). V was clipped by 0 bases and J by 6 bases, with 15 bases between them. CDR3 coding DNA: TGTGCCTGGAGTGTATTAGGAGGGGAAGGTCAGCCCCAGCATTTT. It is translated as CAWSVLGGEGQPQHF.

The rearrangement joins TRBV4-2 to TRBJ1-6; 7 bases match TRBD1. The V gene end was trimmed by 0 bases and the J gene end by 10 bases; junction bases not matched to a gene: 9. Germline CDR1 reads LGHNA; CDR2 reads YNFKEQ. The CDR3 loop spans 16 amino acids. The CDR3 loop reads CASSQDLGQAKSPLHF. Here the CDR3 DNA reads TGTGCCAGCAGCCAAGACCTAGGACAGGCCAAATCACCCCTCCACTTT.

This clone was found a few times. The chain carries TRBV6-5 and TRBJ1-2; no firm D call. CDR3 length: 15 amino acids. The germline V and J ends were trimmed by 6 bases and 7 bases, with 21 bases remaining between them. Per germline, CDR1 MNHEY and CDR2 SVGAGI. CDR3 DNA: TGTGCCAGCAGCCTCTCATTGGGAGGGCAGAGTGGCTACACCTTC. As protein: CASSLSLGGQSGYTF.

This clone was found once. The CDR3 is CASSPFRAAGFQETQYF. DNA of the CDR3: TGTGCCAGCAGCCCATTCCGGGCTGCGGGTTTCCAAGAGACCCAGTACTTC. This rearrangement joins TRBV28 to TRBJ2-5; possibly TRBD2 for D (5 bases). Germline V CDR1 and CDR2: MDHEN, SYDVKM. V was shortened by 6 bases and J by 1 base, with 21 bases between the two germline ends. CDR3 length: 17 residues.

The gene calls are TRBV5-6 and TRBJ2-1, with TRBD1 matching over 7 bases. Germline CDR1 and CDR2: SGHDT and YYEEEE. V gave up 1 base and J gave up 4 bases; unmatched junction bases: 5. This CDR3 region has 15 residues. CDR3 nucleotides: TGTGCCAGCAGCTTGAGGGACAGTGGGTACAATGAGCAGTTCTTC. Amino acid sequence: CASSLRDSGYNEQFF. Combining the CDR3 with reference TRBV5-6 and TRBJ2-1 gives the whole variable domain DAGVTQSPTHLIKTRGQQVTLRCSPKSGHDTVSWYQQALGQGPQFIFQYYEEEERQRGNFPDRFSGHQFPNYSSELNVNALLLGDSALYLCASSLRDSGYNEQFFGPGTRLTVL.

The gene calls are TRBV19 and TRBJ2-1; TRBD2 aligns across 10 bases. Trimming cost V 3 bases and J 4 bases; bases outside gene matches: 12. CDR1 is LNHDA and CDR2 is SQIVND in the germline V gene (reference sequence). CDR3 length: 18 amino acids. The CDR3 reads CASSIEVLAGGLYNEQFF. The CDR3 bases are TGTGCCAGTAGTATTGAGGTCTTAGCGGGGGGTCTATACAATGAGCAGTTCTTC.

The chain combines TRBV18 with TRBJ1-5, with 10 bases identical to TRBD1. The CDR3 loop spans 13 amino acids. Germline V gene lookup returns CDR1 KGHSH and CDR2 LQKENI. Unmatched junction bases numbered 4, after V lost 5 bases and J lost 9 bases. The chain's CDR3 is CASSTDRGRPQHF. The CDR3 nucleotides read TGTGCCAGCTCAACGGACAGGGGGAGGCCCCAGCATTTT.

V gene TRBV18 combines with J gene TRBJ2-3; D perhaps matches TRBD2 (7 bases). The germline V gene has CDR1 KGHSH and CDR2 LQKENI. The ends were cut back, 0 bases at V and 3 bases at J, with 16 bases in the middle. This CDR3 region has 17 residues. CDR3 residues: CASSPPGRGAKTDTQYF. The CDR3 DNA reads as TGTGCCAGCTCACCACCGGGGAGGGGGGCCAAAACAGATACGCAGTATTTT.

This rearrangement joins TRBV2 to TRBJ2-1, with 9 bases fitting TRBD2. Germline V gene lookup returns CDR1 SNHLY and CDR2 FYNNEI. Trimming took 4 bases from V and 7 from J; bases not matched to a gene: 8. The CDR3 runs to 15 residues. Written as DNA, the CDR3 is TGTGCCAGCAGTGGATATAGCGGGAGCAGTAATGAGCAGTTCTTC. This gives the protein CASSGYSGSSNEQFF.

The rearrangement uses TRBV27 and TRBJ2-5; 7 nucleotides line up with TRBD2. This CDR3 has 18 residues. Trimming cost V 3 bases and J 0 bases; bases outside gene matches: 13. Germline CDR1 MNHEY, CDR2 SMNVEV (reference sequence). DNA of the CDR3: TGTGCCAGCAGTTTCCGACTAGCAGGCCGCTTAGACCAAGAGACCCAGTACTTC. Protein sequence: CASSFRLAGRLDQETQYF.

This clone was observed at least ten times. The rearrangement uses TRBV5-1 and TRBJ2-2; D is unclear. Trimming left V 3 bases short and J 0 bases short, with 15 bases between. The V gene's germline CDR1 is SGHRS and CDR2 YFSETQ. The CDR3 extends over 17 amino acids. The CDR3 region has the DNA TGCGCCAGCAGCTCAGAGGTATCATGGACGAACACCGGGGAGCTGTTTTTT. This codes for CASSSEVSWTNTGELFF.

The V gene is TRBV7-2, the J gene TRBJ2-7; 9 nucleotides line up with TRBD2. The ends lost 3 bases at V and 9 bases at J; junction bases unmatched: 12. Germline loops: CDR1 SGHTA, CDR2 FQGNSA. The CDR3 length is 15 residues. The CDR3 DNA reads TGTGCCAGCAGCTTCTCCGGGACTAGCCGACGAGGGCAGTACTTC. Its translation is CASSFSGTSRRGQYF.

The DNA of the CDR3 is TGTGCCAGTAGTATAGCCGCCCTCGGGGATTACGAGCAGTACTTC. Protein: CASSIAALGDYEQYF. J is TRBJ2-7 and V is TRBV19, with a weak D call TRBD2 (5 bases). V lost 1 base and J 4 bases, leaving 14 bases between the germline ends. The CDR3 contains 15 residues. Germline V gene data show CDR1 as LNHDA and CDR2 as SQIVND (reference sequence).